This entry describes one T cell receptor beta chain. Germline V lookup: CDR1 SGHTA, CDR2 FQGTGA. The CDR3 has 14 residues. V was shortened by 2 bases and J by 6 bases, with 13 bases between the two germline ends. As processed by the authors: Reference gene primer amplification gave estimated nucleated cell counts. TCRdb's table, derived via immunoSEQ multiplex PCR, lists solely in-frame clones and lacks some. D and trimming were read from the DNA, whereas the V and J calls and clone size are those reported in that table. The table lists approximately 51,000 clones, roughly 89% of them singletons. These data come from a study of blood T cell repertoires in COVID-19. Study-level information: Collection of acute and convalescent COVID-19 samples took place in the United States, Italy and Spain. T cells, B-cell-depleted T cells, or PBMCs provided the cDNA or gDNA that served as material.

The chain joins TRBV7-3 to TRBJ1-2; unclear D gene. Sequenced input: peripheral blood. This receptor was taken from a man between 65 and 85 years old with active COVID-19. In DNA form, the CDR3 reads TGTGCCAGCAGCTTACACCCCAGGACTGATGGCTACACCTTC. The encoded protein is CASSLHPRTDGYTF. Together with reference TRBV7-3 and TRBJ1-2, the CDR3 gives the full variable domain: GAGVSQTPSNKVTEKGKYVELRCDPISGHTALYWYRQSLGQGPEFLIYFQGTGAADDSGLPNDRFFAVRPEGSVSTLKIQRTERGDSAVYLCASSLHPRTDGYTFGSGTRLTVV.